This note documents a single TCR beta chain sequence. Germline lookup yields CDR1 ENHRY and CDR2 SYGVKD. This CDR3 is 14 amino acids long. Between the trimmed V and J ends, which lost 7 bases and 4 bases, there was a span of 16 bases. Residents of 24 US areas, aged about 18 to 95 years, made up the participants. This entry comes from a study of blood T cell repertoires in COVID-19. Overall study context: Whether acute or convalescent, the COVID-19 samples came from the United States, Italy and Spain.

Produced via immunoSEQ multiplex PCR; TCRdb's table is partial and in-frame only. The table includes hundreds of thousands of clones, approximately 90% detected once. The sequence was obtained from a man younger than 35 who had recovered from COVID-19. The rearrangement links TRBV10-3 to TRBJ1-1; D remains ambiguous. Sequenced: PBMCs or T cells enriched from blood (not recorded which). CDR3 nucleotide sequence: TGTGCCATCACCTGGGAGGGCTCGGGCACTGAAGCTTTCTTT. Translated, it gives CAITWEGSGTEAFF.